A single sample gave rise to the 23 T cell receptor beta chains below, sequenced in a study of T-cell reconstitution after alpha-beta-depleted transplantation in children. During its preparation, the TCRbeta library received unique molecular identifiers. In TCRdb, the PCR reads were re-called with MiXCR into one record per CDR3 protein. Found here are 260,000 or so distinct CDR3 sequences, 12% of them singletons; the top ten hold over 2%. The sample was PBMCs from the stem cell graft donor, taken from the stem cell graft. Source of these receptors: a human donor who donated a stem cell graft to a child with acute lymphoblastic leukemia.

This sequence joins TRBV20-1 and TRBJ1-2; the D gene is possibly TRBD1 (6 bases). Trimming took off 6 bases at V and 4 bases at J, with 12 bases between the two ends. This CDR3 contains 12 residues. The germline V gene has CDR1 DFQATT and CDR2 SNEGSKA (reference sequence). The CDR3 here is CSAGGAGYGYTF. The CDR3 DNA reads TGCAGTGCCGGGGGGGCAGGCTATGGCTACACCTTC.

This clonotype was picked up a small number of times. The rearrangement uses TRBV5-1 and TRBJ2-3, with 7 bases identical to TRBD1. CDR1 is SGHRS and CDR2 is YFSETQ in the germline V gene. The CDR3 is 14 residues long. V gave up 0 bases and J gave up 5 bases; unmatched junction bases: 3. The CDR3 here is CASSLGGTEDTQYF. For the CDR3, the DNA is TGCGCCAGCAGCTTGGGAGGGACAGAAGATACGCAGTATTTT.

This sequence joins TRBV30 and TRBJ2-5; the D gene is possibly TRBD2 (5 bases). Germline values: CDR1 GTSNPN, CDR2 SVGIG (reference sequence). Trimming cost V 1 base and J 0 bases, with 15 bases left between them. The CDR3 consists of 16 residues. The CDR3 DNA reads as TGTGCCTGGAGTGGGGGTTTGGTCGGGGACCAAGAGACCCAGTACTTC. Translated: CAWSGGLVGDQETQYF.

This clonotype occurred many times. The CDR3 is CASRQTGGSNQPQHF. DNA of the CDR3: TGTGCCAGCAGGCAGACAGGGGGTAGCAATCAGCCCCAGCATTTT. This rearrangement joins TRBV12-3 or TRBV12-4 to TRBJ1-5; 9 bases map to TRBD1. The CDR3 consists of 15 residues. The V and J ends lost 6 bases and 0 bases, in that order; junction bases with no gene match: 3.

This clonotype was seen at least ten times. This rearrangement joins TRBV5-5 to TRBJ2-1, with D hard to call. The germline CDR1 and CDR2 sequences are SGHKS and YYEKEE (reference sequence). The CDR3 covers 13 residues. With 0 bases removed from V and 7 bases from J, the gap between germline ends came to 8 bases. CDR3: CASSLVNRNEQFF. CDR3 sequence (DNA): TGTGCCAGCAGCTTGGTAAACCGTAATGAGCAGTTCTTC.

In its sample, this clonotype was seen many times. The chain uses TRBV9 and TRBJ2-1; TRBD2 matches 7 bases. The CDR3 is 15 residues long. J was trimmed by 5 bases and V by 3 bases; bases with no gene match: 8. Looked up from germline, CDR1 is SGDLS and CDR2 is YYNGEE. The CDR3 region has the DNA TGTGCCAGCAGCGAGCGGGATTATAAAGACAATGAGCAGTTCTTC. Residues: CASSERDYKDNEQFF.

This clonotype was observed at least ten times. The chain employs TRBV5-1 and TRBJ2-3; 13 bases fit TRBD2. The trim removed 2 bases at V and 6 bases at J, leaving 3 bases unmatched. There are 15 residues in the CDR3. CDR1 is SGHRS and CDR2 is YFSETQ in the germline V gene. The CDR3 DNA is TGCGCCAGCAGCTTCGGGGGACTAGCGGGGGATACGCAGTATTTT. Amino acids: CASSFGGLAGDTQYF.

This clonotype was picked up many times. The chain carries TRBV7-8 and TRBJ1-5; tentatively, D is TRBD1 (5 bases). Germline CDR1 is SGHVS and CDR2 is FQNEAQ. Deletions cut 1 base from V and 0 bases from J, with 10 bases between. This CDR3 spans 16 amino acids. The CDR3 region is CASSLVGPYSNQPQHF. CDR3 coding DNA: TGTGCCAGCAGCTTAGTGGGGCCCTATAGCAATCAGCCCCAGCATTTT.

This clonotype has at least ten counts. CDR3 in DNA: TGCAGTGCTAGCCTGACGAGGGTTGGGGAGCAGTTCTTC. Its protein is CSASLTRVGEQFF. The chain recombines TRBV20-1 with TRBJ2-1; tentative D call: TRBD2 (5 bases). The CDR3 length is 13 residues. Germline CDR1 and CDR2: DFQATT and SNEGSKA (reference sequence). The V end was cut by 3 bases, the J end by 10 bases, with 16 bases between.

At least ten counts were recorded for this clonotype. The chain has TRBV19 and TRBJ2-1, with 7 bases identical to TRBD2. Germline-derived CDR1 and CDR2 are LNHDA and SQIVND (reference sequence). The V gene end was trimmed by 3 bases and the J gene end by 8 bases; junction bases not matched to a gene: 10. The CDR3 runs 15 residues. CDR3 sequence reads: CASSMSGNGPYEQFF. The CDR3 DNA is TGTGCCAGTAGTATGAGCGGGAATGGCCCCTATGAGCAGTTCTTC.

This clonotype appeared many times. The chain has TRBV6-2 or TRBV6-3 and TRBJ2-2; D gene ambiguous. This CDR3 spans 14 amino acids. Germline V gene sequence: CDR1 MNHEY, CDR2 SVGEGT. Between the trimmed V and J ends, which lost 2 bases and 2 bases, there was a span of 6 bases. The CDR3 protein is CASSYEKNTGELFF. CDR3 nucleotide sequence: TGTGCCAGCAGTTACGAAAAAAACACCGGGGAGCTGTTTTTT.

This clonotype was detected many times. The chain uses TRBV5-1 and TRBJ1-1, with 9 bases matching TRBD1. The CDR3 spans 16 residues. CDR1 is SGHRS, CDR2 YFSETQ, per germline. V lost 2 bases, J lost 1 base, and 6 bases stayed unmatched. In DNA form, the CDR3 reads TGCGCCAGCAGCTTATATAGGACAGGGGAGAACACTGAAGCTTTCTTT. Amino acids: CASSLYRTGENTEAFF.

This clonotype was counted at least ten times. The chain joins TRBV4-2 to TRBJ1-5; D ambiguous. Trimming pared 0 bases from V and 2 bases from J, leaving 5 bases between. This CDR3 is 14 amino acids long. Germline V CDR1 and CDR2: LGHNA, YNFKEQ. This chain's CDR3 is CASSQEDGNQPQHF. The CDR3 DNA sequence: TGTGCCAGCAGCCAAGAAGATGGCAATCAGCCCCAGCATTTT.

The chain couples TRBV20-1 to TRBJ2-7; D may be TRBD1 (6 bases). Trimming pared 1 base from V and 7 bases from J, leaving 23 bases between. The germline V gene encodes CDR1 DFQATT and CDR2 SNEGSKA (reference sequence). The CDR3 length is 16 residues. The CDR3 region is CSARATGWGSAEEQYF. CDR3 bases: TGCAGTGCTAGAGCCACAGGGTGGGGATCGGCAGAAGAGCAGTACTTC.

The V gene is TRBV2, the J gene TRBJ2-5, with a weak D call TRBD2 (6 bases). The CDR3 loop spans 15 amino acids. Trimming left V 6 bases short and J 4 bases short, with 18 bases between. From germline, CDR1 is SNHLY and CDR2 FYNNEI. CDR3 region: CASSPTRSWVETQYF. CDR3 DNA sequence: TGTGCCAGCAGCCCGACTAGATCGTGGGTAGAGACCCAGTACTTC.

This clonotype was observed at least ten times. The chain recombines TRBV5-1 with TRBJ2-5; maybe TRBD1 (6 bases). Germline CDR1 reads SGHRS; CDR2 reads YFSETQ. The CDR3 has 15 amino acids. Trimming took 4 bases from V and 4 from J, leaving 17 bases between them. CDR3 DNA: TGCGCCAGCAGCCTCGGGACACCGGGCGGAGAGACCCAGTACTTC. Amino acids: CASSLGTPGGETQYF.

This clonotype was seen many times. The J gene is TRBJ1-3, the V gene TRBV7-2, with D perhaps TRBD1 (6 bases). V shed 1 base and J shed 4 bases, with 14 bases lying between them. Germline assignment: CDR1 SGHTA and CDR2 FQGNSA. This CDR3 contains 16 residues. CDR3 amino acids: CASSLEGGAFGNTIYF. The CDR3 DNA reads as TGTGCCAGCAGCTTAGAGGGGGGCGCATTCGGAAACACCATATATTTT.

This clonotype occurred many times. The chain couples TRBV20-1 to TRBJ2-4; 9 positions match TRBD2. Germline CDR1 DFQATT, CDR2 SNEGSKA (reference sequence). The CDR3 has 16 residues. V lost 3 bases to trimming and J lost 3 bases; unmatched junction nucleotides: 9. DNA of the CDR3: TGCAGTGCTAGCTTATCGCGGGGGGGAAGCAAAAACATTCAGTACTTC. It codes for CSASLSRGGSKNIQYF.

Notes on this clonotype: A read error is possible here, since a much larger clone lies one base away. V is TRBV6-2 or TRBV6-3 and J is TRBJ2-1; D not certain. Germline-derived CDR1 and CDR2 are MNHEY and SVGEGT. V was pared by 10 bases and J by 7 bases, with 11 bases between. CDR3 length: 11 residues. The CDR3 here is CAISLRNEQFF. The CDR3 DNA follows: TGTGCCATTTCGCTCCGGAATGAGCAGTTCTTC.

This clonotype was counted only a few times. The chain couples TRBV10-2 to TRBJ2-5; 10 bases agree with TRBD1. The ends lost 10 bases at V and 2 bases at J; junction bases unmatched: 4. Germline loops: CDR1 WSHSY, CDR2 SAAADI. The CDR3 length is 13 residues. The CDR3: CATEDRGQETQYF. The CDR3 DNA reads TGCGCCACCGAGGACAGGGGGCAAGAGACCCAGTACTTC.

This clonotype was picked up many times. This chain joins TRBV20-1 and TRBJ2-3; D gene ambiguous. Germline lookup yields CDR1 DFQATT and CDR2 SNEGSKA (reference sequence). Trimming took 0 bases from V and 4 from J, leaving 5 bases between them. The CDR3 extends over 12 amino acids. CDR3 sequence reads: CSARDKADTQYF. The CDR3 DNA sequence: TGCAGTGCTAGAGATAAAGCAGATACGCAGTATTTT.

The table lists this clonotype with many counts. The V and J genes are TRBV7-9 and TRBJ1-1, with D unclear. From germline, CDR1 is SEHNR and CDR2 FQNEAQ (reference sequence). Trimming pared 5 bases from V and 1 base from J, leaving 11 bases between. There are 14 residues in the CDR3. This CDR3 reads CASSHIPGNTEAFF. CDR3 coding DNA: TGTGCCAGCAGCCATATCCCCGGGAACACTGAAGCTTTCTTT.

This clonotype was recorded many times. The V call is TRBV11-2, the J call TRBJ2-3, with TRBD2 matching 8 bases. Germline CDR1 SGHAT, CDR2 FQNNGV. CDR3 size: 16 residues. V shed 1 base and J 2 bases; nucleotides not matched to a gene: 5. In nucleotides, the CDR3 is TGTGCCAGCAGCTTAGGTAGCGGGACCTACACAGATACGCAGTATTTT. The encoded protein is CASSLGSGTYTDTQYF.